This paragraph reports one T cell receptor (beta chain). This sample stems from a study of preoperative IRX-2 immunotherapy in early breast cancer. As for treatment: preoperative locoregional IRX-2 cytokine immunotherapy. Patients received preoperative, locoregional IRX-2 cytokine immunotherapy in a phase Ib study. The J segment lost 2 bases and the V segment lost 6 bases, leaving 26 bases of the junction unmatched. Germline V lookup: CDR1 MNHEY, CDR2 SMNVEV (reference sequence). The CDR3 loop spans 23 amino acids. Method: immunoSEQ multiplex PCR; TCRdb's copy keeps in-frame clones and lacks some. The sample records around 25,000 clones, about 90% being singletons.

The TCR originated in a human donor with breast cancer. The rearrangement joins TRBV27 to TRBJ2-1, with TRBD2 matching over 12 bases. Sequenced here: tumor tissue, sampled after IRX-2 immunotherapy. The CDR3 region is CASSPFGTQRTSGGRGAYNEQFF. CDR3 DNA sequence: TGTGCCAGCAGCCCGTTCGGGACGCAAAGAACTAGCGGGGGGAGAGGGGCCTACAATGAGCAGTTCTTC.